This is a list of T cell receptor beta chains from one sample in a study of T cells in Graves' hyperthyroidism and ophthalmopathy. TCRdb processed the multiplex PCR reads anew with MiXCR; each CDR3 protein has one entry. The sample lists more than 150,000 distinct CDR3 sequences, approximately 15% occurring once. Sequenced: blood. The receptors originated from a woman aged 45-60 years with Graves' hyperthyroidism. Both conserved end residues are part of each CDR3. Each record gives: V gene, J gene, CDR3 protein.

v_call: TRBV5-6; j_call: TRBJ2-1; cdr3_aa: CASSMVEGAYNEQFF
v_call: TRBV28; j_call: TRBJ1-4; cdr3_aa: CASSLSPGQGGEKLFF
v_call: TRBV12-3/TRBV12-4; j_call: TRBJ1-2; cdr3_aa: CASNDRGPYGYTF
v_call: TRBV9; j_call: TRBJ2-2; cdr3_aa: CASSVLSGGANTGELFF
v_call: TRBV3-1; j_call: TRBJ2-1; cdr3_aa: CASTPGRAREQFF
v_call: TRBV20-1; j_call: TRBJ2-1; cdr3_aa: CSARDHTLGGSYNEQFF
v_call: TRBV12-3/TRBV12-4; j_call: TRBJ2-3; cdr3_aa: CASSLALRDTQYF
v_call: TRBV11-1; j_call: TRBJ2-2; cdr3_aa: CASSWTGGTGELFF
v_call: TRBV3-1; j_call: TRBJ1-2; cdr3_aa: CASSPKTSAGDYGCTF
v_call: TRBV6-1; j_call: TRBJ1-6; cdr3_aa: CAIGRSQAPNSPLHF
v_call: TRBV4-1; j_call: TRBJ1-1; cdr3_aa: CASSQDYTEAFF
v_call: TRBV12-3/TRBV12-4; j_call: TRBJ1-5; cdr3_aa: CASSLNRARKRAGQPQHF
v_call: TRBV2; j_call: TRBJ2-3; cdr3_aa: CASSEWGVSTDTQYF
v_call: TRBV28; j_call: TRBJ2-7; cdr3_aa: CASSPPVGQGANEQYF
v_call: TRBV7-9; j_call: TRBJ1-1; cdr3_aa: CASSPVGTGFMNTEAFF
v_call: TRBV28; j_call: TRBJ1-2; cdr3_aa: CASRTGPLYGYTF
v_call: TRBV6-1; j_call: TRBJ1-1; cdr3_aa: CASTPIPRSTKGTEAFF
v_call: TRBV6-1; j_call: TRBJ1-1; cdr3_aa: CASNGPLLTGNTEAFF
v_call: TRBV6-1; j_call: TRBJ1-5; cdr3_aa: CASSDPIQPQHF
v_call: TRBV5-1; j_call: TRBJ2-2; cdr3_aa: CASSLIAGVNTGELFF
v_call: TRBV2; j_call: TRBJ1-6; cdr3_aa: CASSGGTGYNSPLHF
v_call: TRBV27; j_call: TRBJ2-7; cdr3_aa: CASSLAETYEQYF
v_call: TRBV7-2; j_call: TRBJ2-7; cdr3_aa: CASSLDVASYEQYF
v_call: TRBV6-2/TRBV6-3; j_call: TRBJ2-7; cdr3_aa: CASSLAAYEQYF
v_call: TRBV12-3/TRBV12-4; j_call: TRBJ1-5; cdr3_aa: CASSLSSPSNQPQHF
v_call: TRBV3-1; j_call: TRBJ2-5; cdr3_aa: CASGNRGQETQYF
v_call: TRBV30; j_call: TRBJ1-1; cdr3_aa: CAWSVARRGTEAFF
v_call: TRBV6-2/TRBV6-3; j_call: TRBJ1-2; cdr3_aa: CASGLDSMMWGYTF
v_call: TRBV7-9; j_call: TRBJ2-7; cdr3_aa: CASTSSGYEQYF
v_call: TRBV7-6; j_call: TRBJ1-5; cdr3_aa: CASSPVGWDGPQHF
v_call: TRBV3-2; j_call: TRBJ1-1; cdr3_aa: CASSQKKWSSEAFF
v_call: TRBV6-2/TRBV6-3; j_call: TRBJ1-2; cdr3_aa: CASSYGTRVGYTF
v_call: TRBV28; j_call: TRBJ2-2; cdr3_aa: CATPGPSLSGRDINTGELFF